The following is a T cell receptor beta chain sequence with its context. This record belongs to a study of blood T cell repertoires in COVID-19. Study in general: The analysed material was cDNA or gDNA that came from T cells, B-cell-depleted T cells, or PBMCs.

Germline V gene sequence: CDR1 MNHEY, CDR2 SVGAGI. V dropped 3 bases and J dropped 3 bases, with 12 bases sitting between them. This CDR3 has 15 residues. Only in-frame clones appear in the TCRdb table, and some are missing; sequencing was by immunoSEQ multiplex PCR. The table records some 220,000 clones, 82% of them present only once. Sequenced: peripheral blood. J is TRBJ1-3 and V is TRBV6-5, with a possible D match to TRBD1 (6 bases). The TCR originated in a woman in her seventies with COVID-19, enrolled during active disease. For the CDR3, the DNA is TGTGCCAGCAGTTATCAGGGGCTTAGTGGAAACACCATATATTTT. The encoded protein is CASSYQGLSGNTIYF.